These 16 T cell receptor beta chains were sequenced from one sample in a study of post-analysis software for immune sequencing data. General observations from the study: Patients used roughly five TRBV segments, including TRBV5-6, TRBV5-1 and TRBV20-1, more often than controls.

cDNA libraries for TCR beta contained unique molecular identifiers. TCRdb used MiXCR to reprocess the PCR reads, holding one entry per CDR3 protein. The table includes about 430,000 distinct CDR3 sequences, 30% to 45% detected once. These TCRs are of unknown antigen specificity. The sample was blood. All receptors come from a girl aged 2 to 10 with multiple sclerosis.

In its sample, this clonotype was seen a few times. The chain is built from TRBV7-2 and TRBJ2-1; D is undetermined. The V and J ends lost 7 bases and 8 bases respectively, with 15 bases between them. The CDR3 consists of 13 residues. Germline CDR1 is SGHTA and CDR2 is FQGNSA. This chain's CDR3 is CASTSYVVDEQFF. DNA for the CDR3: TGTGCCAGCACCTCTTACGTGGTCGATGAGCAGTTCTTC.

The sample holds a few counts of this clonotype. The chain links TRBV3-1 to TRBJ2-1, with 7 bases aligning to TRBD2. The CDR3 totals 18 residues. V was clipped by 4 bases and J by 8 bases; unmatched bases: 20. Germline V gene data show CDR1 as LGHDT and CDR2 as YNNKEL (reference sequence). CDR3 loop: CASSRLVRGGPSRDEQFF. The DNA of the CDR3 is TGTGCCAGCAGCCGACTAGTGAGGGGAGGGCCGTCTCGGGATGAGCAGTTCTTC.

This clonotype was detected ten times or more. V usage is TRBV10-3 and J usage is TRBJ2-7; D possibly corresponds to TRBD1 (5 bases). This CDR3 contains 15 residues. V shed 0 bases and J shed 5 bases, with 14 bases lying between them. Per germline, CDR1 ENHRY and CDR2 SYGVKD. For the CDR3, the DNA is TGTGCCATCAGTGAGTCGATCCAGGGTCTCCACGAGCAGTACTTC. It translates to CAISESIQGLHEQYF.

The chain recombines TRBV12-3 or TRBV12-4 with TRBJ1-5; TRBD1 matches 11 bases. The CDR3 extends over 17 amino acids. V lost 4 bases, J lost 0 bases, and 5 bases stayed unmatched. The CDR3 here is CASSSWDRGDSNQPQHF. The CDR3 DNA sequence: TGTGCCAGCAGTTCCTGGGACAGGGGGGATAGCAATCAGCCCCAGCATTTT.

The chain uses TRBV30 and TRBJ2-7, with 9 nucleotides matching TRBD1. The CDR3 covers 14 residues. Germline V gives CDR1 GTSNPN, CDR2 SVGIG (reference sequence). V lost 3 bases to trimming and J lost 3 bases; unmatched junction nucleotides: 6. The CDR3 DNA reads as TGTGCCTGGAGCGGAATGGGACAGGGCTACGAGCAGTACTTC. Translated: CAWSGMGQGYEQYF.

V and J are TRBV5-5 and TRBJ2-4; D perhaps matches TRBD2 (6 bases). CDR1 is SGHKS and CDR2 is YYEKEE in the germline V gene (reference sequence). Trimming left V 1 base short and J 1 base short, with 12 bases between. The CDR3 is 16 residues long. The CDR3 DNA follows: TGTGCCAGCAGCTTGTTGCAGGGACTGGCCAAAAACATTCAGTACTTC. Translation: CASSLLQGLAKNIQYF.

This chain links TRBV20-1 with TRBJ1-1; D unclear. Germline CDR1 reads DFQATT; CDR2 reads SNEGSKA (reference sequence). There are 14 residues in the CDR3. Deletions cut 2 bases from V and 4 bases from J, with 14 bases between. This chain's CDR3 is CSARSRRGSTEAFF. The CDR3 DNA reads as TGCAGTGCTAGATCACGCAGAGGGAGCACTGAAGCTTTCTTT.

This sequence joins TRBV7-2 and TRBJ2-5; D unclear. Germline-derived CDR1 and CDR2 are SGHTA and FQGNSA. The CDR3 spans 14 residues. Between the trimmed V and J ends, which lost 5 bases and 11 bases, there was a span of 21 bases. The CDR3 loop is CASSLSTAYNEQYF. Here the CDR3 DNA reads TGTGCCAGCAGCCTTAGTACTGCCTACAATGAGCAGTACTTC.

The chain has TRBV28 and TRBJ1-6; the D is unclear. Trimming stripped 6 bases from V and 11 bases from J, with 20 bases between. CDR1 is MDHEN, CDR2 SYDVKM, per germline. The CDR3 has 15 residues. CDR3 nucleotide sequence: TGTGCCAGCAGCTCCCGGGATGCCCTGAGAACACCCCTCCACTTT. It specifies CASSSRDALRTPLHF.

This clonotype was observed a few times. The V and J genes are TRBV25-1 and TRBJ2-4; 7 nucleotides match TRBD2. The CDR3 sequence is 17 residues long. The V segment lost 3 bases and the J segment 3 bases; nucleotides outside the gene matches: 11. The germline V gene encodes CDR1 MGHDK and CDR2 SYGVNS. The CDR3 nucleotides are TGTGCCAGCAGTGACACAATCGGGAGGACCGGCAAAAACATTCAGTACTTC. It translates to CASSDTIGRTGKNIQYF. Combining the CDR3 with reference TRBV25-1 and TRBJ2-4 gives the whole variable domain EADIYQTPRYLVIGTGKKITLECSQTMGHDKMYWYQQDPGMELHLIHYSYGVNSTEKGDLSSESTVSRIRTEHFPLTLESARPSHTSQYLCASSDTIGRTGKNIQYFGAGTRLSVL.

The V call is TRBV29-1, the J call TRBJ2-7; 14 bases fit TRBD2. Germline-derived CDR1 and CDR2 are SQVTM and ANQGSEA. This CDR3 contains 15 residues. V was clipped by 4 bases and J by 7 bases; unmatched bases: 9. CDR3 amino acids: CSVAATSGGVGEQYF. The DNA of the CDR3 is TGCAGCGTTGCGGCGACTAGCGGGGGGGTAGGTGAGCAGTACTTC.

The V call is TRBV10-3, the J call TRBJ1-1, with D perhaps matching TRBD1 (5 bases). V was clipped by 6 bases and J by 8 bases, with 22 bases between them. Germline V gene lookup returns CDR1 ENHRY and CDR2 SYGVKD. The length of the CDR3 is 15 residues. The CDR3 loop is CAISLGRAEEFEAFF. CDR3 bases: TGTGCCATCAGCCTGGGACGCGCCGAGGAATTCGAAGCTTTCTTT.

The chain combines TRBV5-5 with TRBJ2-5, with 9 bases that match TRBD1. Looked up from germline, CDR1 is SGHKS and CDR2 is YYEKEE (reference sequence). The CDR3 is 14 residues long. Losses at the gene ends were 3 bases for V and 5 bases for J; bases not matched to a gene: 5. This chain's CDR3 is CASSWDREWETQYF. The CDR3 nucleotides are TGTGCCAGCAGCTGGGACAGGGAGTGGGAGACCCAGTACTTC.

The chain couples TRBV5-1 to TRBJ2-5; 9 bases agree with TRBD1. This CDR3 has 12 residues. Trimming removed 3 bases from V and 13 bases from J; junction bases left unmatched: 7. Per germline, CDR1 SGHRS and CDR2 YFSETQ. The CDR3 loop reads CASSSDRGLLYF. The CDR3 nucleotides are TGCGCCAGCAGCTCGGACAGGGGTCTTCTGTACTTC.

This clonotype turned up a few times. This rearrangement joins TRBV7-9 to TRBJ2-7, with 10 positions matching TRBD2. The CDR3 loop spans 15 amino acids. The J segment lost 1 base and the V segment lost 4 bases, leaving 4 bases of the junction unmatched. The V gene's germline CDR1 is SEHNR and CDR2 FQNEAQ (reference sequence). CDR3 in amino acids: CASSSEGLASYEQYF. The CDR3 DNA reads as TGTGCCAGCAGCTCGGAGGGACTAGCGTCCTACGAGCAGTACTTC.

This clonotype was counted a few times. V usage is TRBV5-1 and J usage is TRBJ1-2, with a tentative D call TRBD1 (5 bases). The V and J ends lost 4 bases and 4 bases respectively, with 14 bases between them. The germline V gene has CDR1 SGHRS and CDR2 YFSETQ. The CDR3 consists of 14 residues. CDR3 protein: CASSLQDSTYGYTF. CDR3 DNA sequence: TGCGCCAGCAGCCTACAAGACAGCACCTATGGCTACACCTTC. Full variable domain (rest looked up from reference TRBV5-1 and TRBJ1-2): KAGVTQTPRYLIKTRGQQVTLSCSPISGHRSVSWYQQTPGQGLQFLFEYFSETQRNKGNFPGRFSGRQFSNSRSEMNVSTLELGDSALYLCASSLQDSTYGYTFGSGTRLTVV.